The 21 T cell receptor beta chains reported below all come from one sample, sequenced in a study of cytomegalovirus exposure and HLA in healthy donors. The PCR was carried out with 60 Vbeta primers and 13 Jbeta primers. The protocol was immunoSEQ multiplex PCR, while the TCRdb copy is restricted to in-frame clones and leaves out a portion. This table lists 74,000 or so clones. Input material: PBMCs. Every receptor here comes from a woman between 55 and 75 years old in good health and CMV-seronegative.

The V call is TRBV19, the J call TRBJ2-1, with TRBD2 matching over 10 bases. After removal of 5 bases from V and 8 bases from J, the junction contained 9 bases not matched to a gene. Looked up from germline, CDR1 is LNHDA and CDR2 is SQIVND (reference sequence). The CDR3 extends over 15 amino acids. CDR3 sequence (DNA): TGTGCCAGTAGTGGTCTAGCGGGAGCCACCGATGAGCAGTTCTTC. Amino acid sequence: CASSGLAGATDEQFF.

This chain uses TRBV7-2 with TRBJ1-2, with D unclear. Trimming stripped 1 base from V and 5 bases from J, with 5 bases between. The CDR3 runs to 12 residues. Germline V lookup: CDR1 SGHTA, CDR2 FQGNSA. CDR3: CASSLGEYGYTF. Written as DNA, the CDR3 is TGTGCCAGCAGCTTAGGGGAGTATGGCTACACCTTC.

V gene TRBV28 combines with J gene TRBJ2-1, with 14 bases that match TRBD2. Looked up from germline, CDR1 is MDHEN and CDR2 is SYDVKM. The CDR3 has 18 residues. V gave up 8 bases and J gave up 4 bases; unmatched junction bases: 13. The CDR3 sequence is CASSTGAGLAGGYNEQFF. DNA for the CDR3: TGTGCCAGCTCGACCGGCGCCGGACTAGCGGGAGGATACAATGAGCAGTTCTTC.

V and J are TRBV6-5 and TRBJ2-5; 8 nucleotides match TRBD1. The DNA end favors TRBJ2-7, so the J call may be wrong. Per germline, CDR1 MNHEY and CDR2 SVGAGI. This CDR3 has 15 amino acids. The CDR3 sequence: CASRSGQGFSYEQYF. The CDR3 region has the DNA TGTGCCAGCAGATCTGGACAGGGATTCTCCTACGAGCAGTACTTC.

The chain is built from TRBV5-1 and TRBJ2-1; perhaps TRBD1 as D (5 bases). The V gene's germline CDR1 is SGHRS and CDR2 YFSETQ. The CDR3 totals 14 residues. The germline V and J ends were trimmed by 4 bases and 1 base, with 9 bases remaining between them. The CDR3, as DNA: TGCGCCAGCAGCCTGACAGTATCCTACAATGAGCAGTTCTTC. Its protein product is CASSLTVSYNEQFF.

The chain employs TRBV4-2 and TRBJ2-7, with 10 bases identical to TRBD2. Germline trimming cut 2 bases from V and 1 base from J; bases unmatched to any gene: 5. CDR3 length equals 16 residues. Germline assignment: CDR1 LGHNA and CDR2 YNFKEQ. The CDR3 nucleotides are TGTGCCAGCAGCCAATATTCTAGCGGGAGTTCCTACGAGCAGTACTTC. Translating it yields CASSQYSSGSSYEQYF.

V usage is TRBV19 and J usage is TRBJ2-3; 12 nucleotides line up with TRBD2. Looked up from germline, CDR1 is LNHDA and CDR2 is SQIVND (reference sequence). The CDR3 length is 21 residues. Germline trimming cut 3 bases from V and 0 bases from J; bases unmatched to any gene: 16. The CDR3 nucleotides are TGTGCCAGTAGTATTACCCTCTCTAGCGGGAGGGCCGGATCTAGCACAGATACGCAGTATTTT. Its translation: CASSITLSSGRAGSSTDTQYF.

The V and J genes are TRBV7-2 and TRBJ1-3; TRBD1 is a possible D gene (6 bases). V lost 1 base to trimming and J lost 2 bases, with 12 bases between them. Germline CDR1 SGHTA, CDR2 FQGNSA. This CDR3 region has 16 residues. CDR3 region: CASSLGGAGAGNTIYF. The CDR3 coding sequence is TGTGCCAGCAGCTTAGGAGGGGCAGGGGCTGGAAACACCATATATTTT.

This sequence joins TRBV27 and TRBJ1-3; no clear D. V was pared by 3 bases and J by 2 bases, with 11 bases between. CDR1 and CDR2 (germline): MNHEY, SMNVEV (reference sequence). The length of the CDR3 is 15 residues. The CDR3 sequence: CASSLRVPPGNTIYF. In DNA form, the CDR3 reads TGTGCCAGCAGTTTGCGGGTGCCTCCTGGAAACACCATATATTTT.

V and J are TRBV27 and TRBJ2-1; 10 bases map to TRBD2. Trimming cost V 7 bases and J 2 bases; bases outside gene matches: 17. The CDR3 covers 19 residues. CDR1 is MNHEY and CDR2 is SMNVEV in the germline V gene (reference sequence). This CDR3 is CASTAISGRTTRTYNEQFF. DNA for the CDR3: TGTGCCAGCACGGCGATTAGCGGGAGGACGACCCGTACCTACAATGAGCAGTTCTTC.

V gene TRBV6-5 combines with J gene TRBJ2-1; D perhaps matches TRBD2 (6 bases). The germline V gene encodes CDR1 MNHEY and CDR2 SVGAGI. There are 15 residues in the CDR3. V was clipped by 0 bases and J by 5 bases, with 11 bases between them. DNA for the CDR3: TGTGCCAGCAGTTACTCAGGAGGGACCCACAATGAGCAGTTCTTC. This sequence encodes CASSYSGGTHNEQFF.

For this clone: Other DNA sequences of this sample code for an identical CDR3. The chain couples TRBV18 to TRBJ1-1; possibly TRBD1 for D (6 bases). The V end lost 6 bases, the J end lost 3 bases, and 17 bases lay between the germline ends. Germline-derived CDR1 and CDR2 are KGHSH and LQKENI. This CDR3 has 15 amino acids. CDR3 protein: CASSQGGRGDTEAFF. In nucleotides, the CDR3 is TGTGCCAGCTCTCAAGGGGGTAGGGGCGACACTGAAGCTTTCTTT.

The V and J genes are TRBV6-1 and TRBJ1-1, with unresolved D. V was trimmed by 4 bases and J by 0 bases, leaving 12 bases between them. Germline CDR1 and CDR2: MNHNS and SASEGT. The CDR3 has 15 residues. The chain's CDR3 is CASSGRDNVNTEAFF. As DNA, the CDR3 is TGTGCCAGCAGTGGGCGTGACAATGTGAACACTGAAGCTTTCTTT.

The chain recombines TRBV27 with TRBJ2-3, with TRBD2 matching over 11 bases. Germline V lookup: CDR1 MNHEY, CDR2 SMNVEV (reference sequence). This CDR3 is built from 18 residues. V lost 3 bases and J lost 2; bases outside the gene matches: 10. CDR3 sequence: CASSFSDRLAGNTDTQYF. CDR3 nucleotide sequence: TGTGCCAGCAGTTTCTCGGATAGACTAGCGGGAAACACAGATACGCAGTATTTT.

V gene TRBV28 combines with J gene TRBJ2-7; 10 bases fit TRBD2. Germline V gives CDR1 MDHEN, CDR2 SYDVKM. The CDR3 has 16 amino acids. V shed 0 bases and J 7 bases; nucleotides not matched to a gene: 9. The CDR3 nucleotides read TGTGCCAGCAGTTTATGGTCAGCGGGAGGGCCTAGGGAGCAGTACTTC. This sequence encodes CASSLWSAGGPREQYF.

V is TRBV14 and J is TRBJ2-3; the match to TRBD2 covers 9 bases. Germline CDR1 is SGHDN and CDR2 is FVKESK. The CDR3 extends over 15 amino acids. The ends lost 5 bases at V and 6 bases at J; junction bases unmatched: 9. The CDR3 DNA follows: TGTGCCAGCAGCTATCAGACTAGCGGTGGGGATACGCAGTATTTT. The encoded protein is CASSYQTSGGDTQYF.

The rearrangement uses TRBV9 and TRBJ1-1; possible D gene TRBD1, 6 bases. Germline assignment: CDR1 SGDLS and CDR2 YYNGEE. The CDR3 runs to 13 residues. Trimming took 1 base from V and 5 from J, leaving 9 bases between them. DNA of the CDR3: TGTGCCAGCAGCGTACAGGGGAATACTGAAGCTTTCTTT. Translation: CASSVQGNTEAFF.

The rearrangement joins TRBV10-3 to TRBJ1-5, with 7 positions matching TRBD1. J was trimmed by 3 bases and V by 9 bases; bases with no gene match: 5. Germline CDR1 ENHRY, CDR2 SYGVKD. The CDR3 contains 13 residues. The CDR3 sequence: CAMQGGVNQPQHF. CDR3 nucleotides: TGTGCCATGCAGGGGGGAGTCAATCAGCCCCAGCATTTT.

This rearrangement joins TRBV7-9 to TRBJ1-1; 9 bases map to TRBD1. CDR1 is SEHNR, CDR2 FQNEAQ, per germline (reference sequence). Losses at the gene ends were 6 bases for V and 0 bases for J; bases not matched to a gene: 8. The CDR3 loop spans 16 amino acids. DNA of the CDR3: TGTGCCAGCAGACCGCGGACAGGGGCGATGAACACTGAAGCTTTCTTT. Residues: CASRPRTGAMNTEAFF.

This CDR3 reads CASSRQGNQPQHF. The CDR3 bases are TGCGCCAGCAGTAGACAAGGCAATCAGCCCCAGCATTTT. The chain couples TRBV5-1 to TRBJ1-5, with D hard to call. The CDR3 loop spans 13 amino acids. Looked up from germline, CDR1 is SGHRS and CDR2 is YFSETQ. V lost 5 bases, J lost 2 bases, and 8 bases lay in between.

The CDR3: CASSLEGQGLAYTF. In DNA, the CDR3 is TGTGCCAGCAGCTTAGAGGGACAGGGTCTCGCCTACACCTTC. The rearrangement links TRBV7-9 to TRBJ1-2, with TRBD1 matching 9 bases. This CDR3 is built from 14 residues. Germline loops: CDR1 SEHNR, CDR2 FQNEAQ (reference sequence). The V segment lost 1 base and the J segment 10 bases; nucleotides outside the gene matches: 7.